This passage covers 28 T cell receptor beta chains from one sample sequenced in a study of T-cell reconstitution after alpha-beta-depleted transplantation in children (dated by TCRdb to the mid-2010s). Explained via the paper, the treatment or condition label denotes: allogeneic hematopoietic cell transplantation with graft depleted of TCRalphabeta T cells and CD19 B cells. The library was prepared using PCR. Sequencing was performed on an Illumina HiSeq 2500. TCR library preparation used molecular barcoding, with unique molecular identifiers applied to normalize quantification of the TCRbeta repertoire. The public sequencing data were trimmed at Q25 with fastp and processed into clonotypes with MiXCR by TCRdb, which kept only in-frame beta chains. Every CDR3 protein is listed once, alongside the most common genes and DNA of its rows. A total of fewer than 1 million distinct CDR3 sequences appear in this sample, 15% to 20% of them only once. The biggest ten clones account for around 4.5% of the sample.

The specimen was PBMCs, mostly from graft donor cells, collected 360 days after TCRalphabeta/CD19-depleted stem cell transplant. The receptors were sampled from a male patient aged 10 to 17 who had a stem cell transplant for acute lymphoblastic leukemia, so the T cells may come from the graft donor.

This clonotype was recorded many times. CDR3 residues: CASSLRGLRPRTDTQYF. The CDR3 nucleotides read TGTGCCAGCAGCTTAAGGGGGCTGCGGCCCAGGACAGATACGCAGTATTTT. The chain is built from TRBV7-2 and TRBJ2-3, with 7 bases fitting TRBD1. Germline lookup yields CDR1 SGHTA and CDR2 FQGNSA. J gave up 3 bases and V 2 bases, and 11 bases lay outside the gene matches. The CDR3 is 17 residues long.

This clonotype is a singleton in its sample. The CDR3 spells CAWSALATYNEQFF. The CDR3 DNA sequence: TGTGCCTGGAGTGCATTAGCGACTTACAATGAGCAGTTCTTC. This chain links TRBV30 with TRBJ2-1, with D maybe TRBD2 (5 bases). The germline V and J ends were trimmed by 1 base and 4 bases, with 11 bases remaining between them. The V gene's germline CDR1 is GTSNPN and CDR2 SVGIG (reference sequence). The CDR3 sequence is 14 residues long.

This clonotype appeared a few times. The V and J genes are TRBV7-3 and TRBJ2-2, with a possible D match to TRBD2 (6 bases). Trimming removed 3 bases from V and 1 base from J, with 18 bases in between. Germline CDR1 is SGHTA and CDR2 is FQGTGA. This CDR3 contains 18 residues. The chain's CDR3 is CASSFQPAGTLNTGELFF. For the CDR3, the DNA is TGTGCCAGCAGCTTTCAACCTGCGGGGACCTTGAACACCGGGGAGCTGTTTTTT.

There are many counts of this clonotype. The chain links TRBV7-9 to TRBJ2-5; 10 nucleotides agree with TRBD1. The CDR3 has 15 residues. V shed 3 bases and J 1 base; nucleotides not matched to a gene: 2. Germline CDR1 and CDR2: SEHNR and FQNEAQ (reference sequence). The CDR3 protein is CASSLRTGGQETQYF. The CDR3 nucleotides read TGTGCCAGCAGCTTGAGGACAGGGGGCCAAGAGACCCAGTACTTC.

The V gene is TRBV20-1, the J gene TRBJ2-3; TRBD2 might be the D (6 bases). V lost 6 bases, J lost 1 base, and 20 bases lay in between. This CDR3 contains 16 residues. The V gene's germline CDR1 is DFQATT and CDR2 SNEGSKA (reference sequence). The CDR3 region has the DNA TGCAGTGCCTTACTGAGGGACTCCGGCGGCACAGATACGCAGTATTTT. Translation gives CSALLRDSGGTDTQYF.

This clonotype was picked up a small number of times. The V call is TRBV5-5, the J call TRBJ2-2; 8 bases map to TRBD2. Losses at the gene ends were 7 bases for V and 4 bases for J; bases not matched to a gene: 15. This CDR3 is 17 amino acids long. Germline V gene sequence: CDR1 SGHKS, CDR2 YYEKEE (reference sequence). CDR3: CASGLVNSGKVTGELFF. The CDR3 region has the DNA TGTGCCAGCGGACTAGTAAATAGCGGGAAGGTCACCGGGGAGCTGTTTTTT.

There are a few counts of this clonotype. The V and J genes are TRBV4-1 and TRBJ1-5, with D possibly being TRBD1 (6 bases). The ends were cut back, 0 bases at V and 5 bases at J, with 14 bases in the middle. The CDR3 length is 16 residues. Germline assignment: CDR1 MGHRA and CDR2 YSYEKL. CDR3 amino acids: CASSQDQGQLDQPQHF. Here the CDR3 DNA reads TGCGCCAGCAGCCAAGATCAAGGACAGTTGGATCAGCCCCAGCATTTT.

At least ten counts were recorded for this clonotype. The chain couples TRBV25-1 to TRBJ2-2, with TRBD2 matching over 10 bases. The germline V gene encodes CDR1 MGHDK and CDR2 SYGVNS. The CDR3 runs to 17 residues. V lost 2 bases, J lost 7 bases, and 10 bases stayed unmatched. In DNA, the CDR3 is TGTGCCAGCAGTGAACTAGCGGGAGTAAGTCGCAGCGGGGAGCTGTTTTTT. Translating gives CASSELAGVSRSGELFF.

This rearrangement joins TRBV15 to TRBJ2-5; D may be TRBD2 (6 bases). The CDR3 length is 15 residues. Trimming left V 0 bases short and J 5 bases short, with 13 bases between. The germline V gene has CDR1 LNHNV and CDR2 YYDKDF (reference sequence). CDR3 bases: TGTGCCACCAGCAGAGATCAACTAGCCGCGGAGACCCAGTACTTC. Amino acids: CATSRDQLAAETQYF.

The chain employs TRBV7-9 and TRBJ2-1, with D perhaps being TRBD1 or TRBD2 (5 bases each). V was cut by 5 bases and J by 9 bases, with 20 bases left in between. This CDR3 contains 15 residues. Per germline, CDR1 SEHNR and CDR2 FQNEAQ (reference sequence). CDR3 DNA sequence: TGTGCCAGCAGCAGCCAGGGAGTGCTAGAGCTTGAGCAGTTCTTC. Residues: CASSSQGVLELEQFF.

The chain employs TRBV25-1 and TRBJ2-1, with D perhaps matching TRBD2 (5 bases). Between the trimmed V and J ends, which lost 1 base and 10 bases, there was a span of 11 bases. Per germline, CDR1 MGHDK and CDR2 SYGVNS. This CDR3 is built from 13 residues. The CDR3 DNA reads TGTGCCAGCAGTGAATCCCTATCGGGGGAGCAGTTCTTC. Translated, it gives CASSESLSGEQFF.

The chain carries TRBV12-3 or TRBV12-4 and TRBJ2-7, with D possibly matching TRBD1 (5 bases). The CDR3 is 12 amino acids. Deletions cut 1 base from V and 6 bases from J, with 7 bases between. CDR3 residues: CASSLERGEQYF. The CDR3, as DNA: TGTGCCAGCAGTTTAGAAAGGGGCGAGCAGTACTTC.

In this sample, this clonotype turned up a few times. The rearrangement joins TRBV20-1 to TRBJ2-7; TRBD2 aligns across 8 bases. Germline CDR1 is DFQATT and CDR2 is SNEGSKA (reference sequence). Unmatched junction bases numbered 8, after V lost 0 bases and J lost 4 bases. This CDR3 is 15 amino acids long. The CDR3 DNA is TGCAGTGCTAGAGATCCGGGCGGGAGGATGTACGAGCAGTACTTC. Its translation: CSARDPGGRMYEQYF.

The table lists this clonotype with a few counts. The chain links TRBV4-1 to TRBJ1-2; D is uncertain. The CDR3 runs to 14 residues. Trimming shortened V by 3 bases and J by 8 bases, and 16 bases separated the two germline ends. Germline CDR1 is MGHRA and CDR2 is YSYEKL. DNA of the CDR3: TGCGCCAGCAGCCAGACTAGGACGATGGGGGGCTACACCTTC. Translating it yields CASSQTRTMGGYTF.

The chain carries TRBV5-1 and TRBJ2-2, with D perhaps given as TRBD1 or TRBD2 (6 bases each). The CDR3 loop spans 17 amino acids. Germline CDR1 is SGHRS and CDR2 is YFSETQ. Trimming removed 0 bases from V and 4 bases from J, with 16 bases in between. In DNA, the CDR3 is TGCGCCAGCAGCTTGGCCTTTTCGGGGGCGGGCACCGGGGAGCTGTTTTTT. Amino acid sequence: CASSLAFSGAGTGELFF.

The chain uses TRBV3-1 and TRBJ1-4; 9 positions match TRBD1. Germline V lookup: CDR1 LGHDT, CDR2 YNNKEL (reference sequence). J lost 4 bases, V lost 3 bases, and 9 bases had no gene match. The length of the CDR3 is 17 residues. CDR3 sequence (DNA): TGTGCCAGCAGCCAGGGACAGGGTTCCTTCCATAATGAAAAACTGTTTTTT. Translating gives CASSQGQGSFHNEKLFF. Full variable domain (missing parts from reference TRBV3-1 and TRBJ1-4): DTAVSQTPKYLVTQMGNDKSIKCEQNLGHDTMYWYKQDSKKFLKIMFSYNNKELIINETVPNRFSPKSPDKAHLNLHINSLELGDSAVYFCASSQGQGSFHNEKLFFGSGTQLSVL.

This clonotype occurred many times. The chain recombines TRBV4-2 with TRBJ2-5, with 9 bases aligning to TRBD2. This CDR3 has 16 residues. Trimming took 1 base from V and 1 from J; bases not matched to a gene: 4. Germline V gives CDR1 LGHNA, CDR2 YNFKEQ. The CDR3 sequence is CASSQAPSGAQETQYF. The CDR3 DNA reads TGTGCCAGCAGCCAAGCGCCTAGCGGGGCCCAAGAGACCCAGTACTTC.

This clonotype occurred a few times. V gene TRBV6-5 combines with J gene TRBJ1-1; tentatively, D is TRBD1 (6 bases). V dropped 7 bases and J dropped 0 bases, with 15 bases sitting between them. This CDR3 is 15 amino acids long. Germline loops: CDR1 MNHEY, CDR2 SVGAGI. CDR3 amino acids: CASIRGSTMNTEAFF. Written as DNA, the CDR3 is TGTGCCAGCATTAGGGGGTCAACCATGAACACTGAAGCTTTCTTT.

The sample holds many counts of this clonotype. The chain uses TRBV18 and TRBJ2-5; TRBD1 aligns across 8 bases. CDR1 and CDR2 (germline): KGHSH, LQKENI. This CDR3 region has 15 residues. Losses at the gene ends were 2 bases for V and 4 bases for J; bases not matched to a gene: 6. The CDR3: CASSPGQGMRETQYF. The CDR3 region has the DNA TGTGCCAGCTCACCAGGACAGGGAATGCGAGAGACCCAGTACTTC.

This clonotype was seen ten or more times. The chain is built from TRBV29-1 and TRBJ2-1; D unresolved. Trimming took 7 bases from V and 14 from J, leaving 12 bases between them. The CDR3 is made up of 9 amino acids. Germline CDR1 and CDR2: SQVTM and ANQGSEA. Here the CDR3 DNA reads TGCAGCGGTACCCTTCGTGAGTTCTTC. Its protein is CSGTLREFF.

This clonotype has ten or more counts. J is TRBJ2-5 and V is TRBV20-1, with D uncertain. CDR3 length equals 13 residues. The V end lost 2 bases, the J end lost 4 bases, and 11 bases lay between the germline ends. Germline V gene lookup returns CDR1 DFQATT and CDR2 SNEGSKA (reference sequence). The CDR3 nucleotides are TGCAGTGCTAGATGGCCTGTGTTAGAGACCCAGTACTTC. Translation gives CSARWPVLETQYF.

This clonotype was counted only a few times. This rearrangement joins TRBV29-1 to TRBJ2-3, with 7 bases matching TRBD2. The germline CDR1 and CDR2 sequences are SQVTM and ANQGSEA. The junction had 5 bases not matched to a gene; V was cut back by 4 bases and J by 7 bases. CDR3 length equals 12 residues. CDR3 DNA: TGCAGCGTTGGCCTAGCGGTGAATACGCAGTATTTT. As protein: CSVGLAVNTQYF.

This clonotype was seen a handful of times. V gene TRBV29-1 combines with J gene TRBJ1-1, with a possible D match to TRBD1 (6 bases). CDR1 is SQVTM and CDR2 is ANQGSEA in the germline V gene. This CDR3 is 13 amino acids long. V was clipped by 6 bases and J by 1 base, with 12 bases between them. The CDR3 here is CSVHRVRNTEAFF. The CDR3 DNA is TGCAGCGTCCACAGGGTAAGGAACACTGAAGCTTTCTTT.

V usage is TRBV2 and J usage is TRBJ2-5; D is unresolved. The CDR3 length is 14 residues. Per the germline V gene, CDR1 is SNHLY and CDR2 is FYNNEI. V was clipped by 4 bases and J by 1 base, with 10 bases between them. The CDR3 DNA follows: TGTGCCAGCAGTGTGGGCGCTAGCCAAGAGACCCAGTACTTC. It codes for CASSVGASQETQYF. The entire variable domain, with the rest obtained from reference TRBV2 and TRBJ2-5, is as follows: EPEVTQTPSHQVTQMGQEVILRCVPISNHLYFYWYRQILGQKVEFLVSFYNNEISEKSEIFDDQFSVERPDGSNFTLKIRSTKLEDSAMYFCASSVGASQETQYFGPGTRLLVL.

The chain uses TRBV10-2 and TRBJ2-3; D is possibly TRBD1 (5 bases). Trimming pared 1 base from V and 5 bases from J, leaving 13 bases between. From germline, CDR1 is WSHSY and CDR2 SAAADI. The CDR3 contains 15 residues. This CDR3 is CASSELTGVVDTQYF. The CDR3 DNA sequence: TGCGCCAGCAGTGAGTTAACAGGAGTCGTAGATACGCAGTATTTT.

At least ten counts were recorded for this clonotype. J is TRBJ2-1 and V is TRBV3-1; 8 bases line up with TRBD2. Germline lookup yields CDR1 LGHDT and CDR2 YNNKEL (reference sequence). Trimming cost V 4 bases and J 6 bases; bases outside gene matches: 14. The CDR3 is 17 amino acids. The CDR3 spells CASSLPGGAGVSNEQFF. The CDR3 DNA reads TGTGCCAGCAGCCTCCCCGGGGGAGCGGGAGTTTCCAATGAGCAGTTCTTC.

The table lists this clonotype with many counts. The rearrangement uses TRBV27 and TRBJ1-2; unclear D gene. Germline V lookup: CDR1 MNHEY, CDR2 SMNVEV (reference sequence). V lost 2 bases and J 2 bases, leaving 6 bases between the germline ends. CDR3 size: 13 residues. CDR3 nucleotides: TGTGCCAGCAGTTTACTAGGGAACTATGGCTACACCTTC. Translation gives CASSLLGNYGYTF.

This clonotype has more than one count but fewer than ten. CDR3 sequence (DNA): TGCGCCAGCAGCCCCGTGGCGGGAACCGGGGCCAACGTCCTGACTTTC. As protein: CASSPVAGTGANVLTF. The V call is TRBV5-1, the J call TRBJ2-6, with a weak D call TRBD2 (6 bases). The CDR3 is 16 residues long. The germline V gene encodes CDR1 SGHRS and CDR2 YFSETQ. The ends were cut back, 4 bases at V and 4 bases at J, with 15 bases in the middle.